At least ten counts were recorded for the clone carrying this TCR beta chain. The antigen remains undetermined. The sample is drawn from a study of T cells in Graves' hyperthyroidism and ophthalmopathy. V dropped 0 bases and J dropped 4 bases, with 12 bases sitting between them. The CDR3 is 15 residues long. The V gene's germline CDR1 is SGHRS and CDR2 YFSETQ. Amplification of TCR beta CDR3 regions used RNA as the template. RT-PCR in the first round (using the HTBI primer set) targeted the TCR CDR3. TCRdb redid the calling of the multiplex PCR reads with MiXCR, one entry per CDR3 protein. The profile shows a few hundred thousand distinct CDR3 sequences, 46% of them singletons. Study-wide findings and caveats: Most expanded thyroid clonotypes above 0.001 also appeared in blood.

Those patients with uncontrolled infection, other autoimmune disease, pregnancy or lactation were excluded. The specimen sequenced was peripheral blood or thyroid tissue (not recorded which). The chain has TRBV5-1 and TRBJ2-3; D unresolved. The receptor comes from an adult woman with Graves' disease, either hyperthyroidism or ophthalmopathy (not recorded which). CDR3 nucleotides: TGCGCCAGCAGCTTGGAGGGCCCAGCAGCAGATACGCAGTATTTT. Its translation: CASSLEGPAADTQYF.